This TCR beta chain was observed in a study of radiation and T cells in renal cell carcinoma. Turning to this clone: Other DNA sequences of this sample code for an identical CDR3.

Stated time point: blood 4 weeks post-SBRT, at nephrectomy. Treatment denoted: 15 Gy SBRT to primary tumor, nephrectomy 4 weeks later. Germline CDR1 reads KGHSH; CDR2 reads LQKENI. CDR3 length: 15 amino acids. V was clipped by 1 base and J by 0 bases, with 9 bases between them. The data were produced by immunoSEQ multiplex PCR, yet TCRdb's version contains in-frame clones alone and is incomplete. The sample consists of fewer than 200,000 clones, 88% of them appearing once. V and J are TRBV18 and TRBJ1-1; D might be TRBD1 (6 bases). Specimen: blood, collected from a patient whose treatment included radiotherapy and nephrectomy. The sequence was collected from a woman aged 50 to 60 with renal cell carcinoma. CDR3 in DNA: TGTGCCAGCTCACCACGGCAGGGGATGAACACTGAAGCTTTCTTT. This gives the protein CASSPRQGMNTEAFF.